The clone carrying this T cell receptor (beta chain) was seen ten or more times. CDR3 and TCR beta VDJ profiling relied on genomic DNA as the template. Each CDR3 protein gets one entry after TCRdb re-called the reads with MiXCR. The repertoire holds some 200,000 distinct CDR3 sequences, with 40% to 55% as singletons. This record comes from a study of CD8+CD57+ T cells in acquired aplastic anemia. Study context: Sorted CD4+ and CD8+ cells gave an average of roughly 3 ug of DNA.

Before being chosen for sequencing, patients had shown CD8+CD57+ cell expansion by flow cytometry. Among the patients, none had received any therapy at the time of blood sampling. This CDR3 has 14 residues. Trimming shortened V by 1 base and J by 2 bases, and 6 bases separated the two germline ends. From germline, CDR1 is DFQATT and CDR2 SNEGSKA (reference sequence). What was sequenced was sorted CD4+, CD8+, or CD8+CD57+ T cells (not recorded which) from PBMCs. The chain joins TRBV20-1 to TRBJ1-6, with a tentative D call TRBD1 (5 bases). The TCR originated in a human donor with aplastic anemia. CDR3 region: CSARGGTYNSPLHF. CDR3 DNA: TGCAGTGCTAGAGGGGGGACCTATAATTCACCCCTCCACTTT.